This entry describes one TCR beta chain. Its antigen is not identified. Some clones are missing from TCRdb's copy, which holds only in-frame ones; the method was immunoSEQ multiplex PCR. The data show 3,900 or so clones, with around 68% seen just once and 20% to 25% held by the top ten. The data were taken from a study of T cells after posttransplantation cyclophosphamide. Regarding the study as a whole: TRB clonality was highly associated with recipient CMV seropositivity and reactivation. Blood and skin or GI T cell repertoires showed limited TRB overlap.

Sequenced sample: memory CD8+ T cells sorted from blood. The sequence derives from a man between 25 and 39 years old in good health and a related stem cell transplant donor.

CDR3 sequence reads: CASSIAPAGNQPQHF. The CDR3 coding sequence is TGTGCCAGTAGTATAGCTCCGGCGGGCAATCAGCCCCAGCATTTT. The V call is TRBV19, the J call TRBJ1-5, with no clear D. Deletions cut 1 base from V and 2 bases from J, with 9 bases between. This CDR3 has 15 residues. Per the germline V gene, CDR1 is LNHDA and CDR2 is SQIVND (reference sequence).